These 5 T cell receptor beta chains originate from one sample sequenced in a study of identifying expanded T cells in peripheral blood. Clones were sequenced by immunoSEQ multiplex PCR, and TCRdb holds only the in-frame ones, with some missing. The data show some 78,000 clones, approximately 85% seen once. Sequenced sample: blood. These receptors originate from a person aged 18 to 75 in good health.

A single count supports this clone. This rearrangement joins TRBV13 to TRBJ2-1; TRBD2 aligns across 9 bases. J was trimmed by 4 bases and V by 5 bases; bases with no gene match: 12. CDR3 length: 17 residues. The V gene's germline CDR1 is PRHDT and CDR2 FYEKMQ (reference sequence). Here the CDR3 DNA reads TGTGCCAGCAGCCCCCCAGCGGGAGGTATGAGGTACAATGAGCAGTTCTTC. Protein sequence: CASSPPAGGMRYNEQFF.

The rearrangement links TRBV12-1 to TRBJ2-7; the table's TRBD2 call for D was not verified on the DNA. TRBV12-1 is annotated as a pseudogene. The CDR3 covers 19 residues. In DNA, the CDR3 is TGTGCCAGCAGCTCCCTTGCCCTTCCTCTTAGCGGGAGGTCCTACGAGCAGTACTTC. This encodes CASSSLALPLSGRSYEQYF.

V and J are TRBV6-4 and TRBJ2-1; TRBD2 matches at 14 bases. V dropped 2 bases and J dropped 6; count of bases not matched to a gene: 3. From germline, CDR1 is MRHNA and CDR2 SNTAGT. The CDR3 length is 16 residues. The CDR3 spells CASSDPTSGRANEQFF. CDR3 nucleotides: TGTGCCAGCAGTGACCCGACTAGCGGGAGGGCCAATGAGCAGTTCTTC.

The chain is built from TRBV10-2 and TRBJ1-1; D call uncertain. Trimming left V 5 bases short and J 1 base short, with 8 bases between. CDR3 length equals 13 residues. Germline V lookup: CDR1 WSHSY, CDR2 SAAADI. As DNA, the CDR3 is TGCGCCAGCAGTTTACACCCGAACACTGAAGCTTTCTTT. It is translated as CASSLHPNTEAFF.

The rearrangement joins TRBV7-2 to TRBJ2-7, with D uncertain. V lost 3 bases and J lost 6, with 12 bases in between. The CDR3 consists of 13 residues. The germline V gene has CDR1 SGHTA and CDR2 FQGNSA. The DNA for the CDR3 is TGTGCCAGCAGCTTCCCTTCCGGTTCCGAGCAGTACTTC. Its translation: CASSFPSGSEQYF.